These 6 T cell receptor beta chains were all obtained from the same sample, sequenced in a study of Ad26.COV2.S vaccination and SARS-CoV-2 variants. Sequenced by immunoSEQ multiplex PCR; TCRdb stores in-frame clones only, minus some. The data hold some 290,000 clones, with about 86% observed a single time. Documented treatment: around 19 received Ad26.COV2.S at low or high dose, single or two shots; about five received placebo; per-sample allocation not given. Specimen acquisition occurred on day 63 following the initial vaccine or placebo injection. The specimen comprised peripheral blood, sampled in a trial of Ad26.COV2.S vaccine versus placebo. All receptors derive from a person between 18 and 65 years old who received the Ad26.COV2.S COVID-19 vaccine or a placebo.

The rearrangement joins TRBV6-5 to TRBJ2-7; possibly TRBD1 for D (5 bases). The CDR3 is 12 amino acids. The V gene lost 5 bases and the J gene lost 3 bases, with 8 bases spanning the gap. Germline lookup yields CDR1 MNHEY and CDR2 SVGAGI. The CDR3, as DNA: TGTGCCAGCAGTAATCAGGGCTACGAGCAGTACTTC. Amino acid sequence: CASSNQGYEQYF.

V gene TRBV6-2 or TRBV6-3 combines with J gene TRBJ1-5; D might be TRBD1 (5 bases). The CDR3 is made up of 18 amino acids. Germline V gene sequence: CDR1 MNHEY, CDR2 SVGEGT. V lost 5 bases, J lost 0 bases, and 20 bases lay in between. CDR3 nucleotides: TGTGCCAGCAGTAACGCGGACACGGGGGGGTATAGCAATCAGCCCCAGCATTTT. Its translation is CASSNADTGGYSNQPQHF.

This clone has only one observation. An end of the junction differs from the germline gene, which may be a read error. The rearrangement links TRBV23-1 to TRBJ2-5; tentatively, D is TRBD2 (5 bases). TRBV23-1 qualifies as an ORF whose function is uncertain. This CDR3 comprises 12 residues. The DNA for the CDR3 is TGCGCCAGCAGCCAATCGAGGGCCTCCCAGTACTTC. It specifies CASSQSRASQYF.

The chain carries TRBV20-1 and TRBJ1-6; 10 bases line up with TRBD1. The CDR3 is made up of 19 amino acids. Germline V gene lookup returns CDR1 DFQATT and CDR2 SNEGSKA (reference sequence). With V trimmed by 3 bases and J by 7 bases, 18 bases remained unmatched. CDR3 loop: CSASENPGQGLIWNSPLHF. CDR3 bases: TGCAGTGCTAGTGAGAATCCGGGACAGGGGTTAATTTGGAATTCACCCCTCCACTTT.

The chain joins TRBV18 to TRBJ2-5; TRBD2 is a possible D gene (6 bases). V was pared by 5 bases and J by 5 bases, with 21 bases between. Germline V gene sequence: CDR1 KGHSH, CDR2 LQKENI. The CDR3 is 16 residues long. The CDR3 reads CASSTLVGGTVETQYF. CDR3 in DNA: TGTGCCAGCTCAACACTAGTCGGGGGAACCGTGGAGACCCAGTACTTC.

CDR3 nucleotide sequence: TGCAGCGTTATTAGGGAAACCTATGGCTACACCTTC. Protein sequence: CSVIRETYGYTF. The V gene is TRBV29-1, the J gene TRBJ1-2; D is undetermined. V lost 5 bases to trimming and J lost 4 bases, with 11 bases between them. The CDR3 runs to 12 residues. Germline values: CDR1 SQVTM, CDR2 ANQGSEA.